Following are 22 T cell receptor beta chains from one sample sequenced in a study of OX40 agonist ivuxolimab in advanced cancers. Libraries were prepared by immunoSEQ multiplex PCR; TCRdb keeps only in-frame clonotypes and omits some of them. The sample yields 75,000 to 100,000 clones, 80% to 90% seen once. The starting material was CD4+ or CD8+ T cells sorted from blood, obtained in a trial of the OX40 agonist ivuxolimab. The receptors come from an adult with an advanced solid tumor such as melanoma, head and neck, liver or kidney cancer.

The J gene is TRBJ1-1, the V gene TRBV19; a possible D gene is TRBD1 (5 bases). This CDR3 is built from 17 residues. Germline loops: CDR1 LNHDA, CDR2 SQIVND (reference sequence). The V end lost 8 bases, the J end lost 0 bases, and 22 bases lay between the germline ends. CDR3 sequence (DNA): TGTGCCAGTCATTCCGCGGGGTTATGGGGCATGAACACTGAAGCTTTCTTT. It codes for CASHSAGLWGMNTEAFF.

This rearrangement joins TRBV29-1 to TRBJ2-1; TRBD2 agrees at 11 bases. The CDR3 is 17 amino acids. V trimming: 6 bases; J trimming: 0 bases; junction bases outside the gene matches: 10. CDR1 is SQVTM, CDR2 ANQGSEA, per germline. The CDR3 region is CSVFGTSGRGSYNEQFF. DNA for the CDR3: TGCAGCGTCTTTGGGACTAGCGGACGAGGCTCCTACAATGAGCAGTTCTTC.

The chain recombines TRBV7-2 with TRBJ2-7; D gene ambiguous. Germline V gives CDR1 SGHTA, CDR2 FQGNSA. Trimming removed 5 bases at V and 0 bases at J, with 8 bases between. The CDR3 covers 13 residues. The CDR3 bases are TGTGCCAGCAGCCGTCTTAGCTCCTACGAGCAGTACTTC. It is translated as CASSRLSSYEQYF.

The chain carries TRBV29-1 and TRBJ2-7; D possibly corresponds to TRBD1 (5 bases). Germline V gene lookup returns CDR1 SQVTM and CDR2 ANQGSEA. The CDR3 length is 12 residues. Trimming removed 3 bases at V and 1 base at J, with 7 bases between. The CDR3 DNA reads TGCAGCGTTGAGAAGGGGTCCTACGAGCAGTACTTC. Translation gives CSVEKGSYEQYF.

This clone has a handful of counts. This sequence joins TRBV7-2 and TRBJ2-1, with TRBD1 matching 12 bases. The CDR3 spans 16 residues. Per the germline V gene, CDR1 is SGHTA and CDR2 is FQGNSA. Germline trimming cut 5 bases from V and 6 bases from J; bases unmatched to any gene: 8. CDR3 loop: CASSRDRGRIGNEQFF. As DNA, the CDR3 is TGTGCCAGCAGCCGGGACAGGGGGCGCATTGGCAATGAGCAGTTCTTC.

This clone was seen a handful of times. The chain recombines TRBV5-1 with TRBJ2-7; 7 nucleotides match TRBD2. Germline V gene lookup returns CDR1 SGHRS and CDR2 YFSETQ. V dropped 0 bases and J dropped 3; count of bases not matched to a gene: 9. The CDR3 is 16 residues long. The CDR3 loop is CASSLGGAGVGYEQYF. Written as DNA, the CDR3 is TGCGCCAGCAGCTTGGGGGGCGCGGGGGTGGGCTACGAGCAGTACTTC.

The rearrangement uses TRBV4-3 and TRBJ1-3; a weak D match, TRBD1 (6 bases). V lost 2 bases, J lost 2 bases, and 16 bases lay in between. The CDR3 covers 17 residues. The germline V gene has CDR1 LGHNA and CDR2 YSLEER. CDR3 sequence (DNA): TGCGCCAGCAGCCAAAATAGGGGCAGGGGAGCTGGAAACACCATATATTTT. Translating it yields CASSQNRGRGAGNTIYF.

The chain employs TRBV11-1 and TRBJ2-3; no firm D call. Looked up from germline, CDR1 is SGHAT and CDR2 is FQDESV (reference sequence). The CDR3 contains 13 residues. Trimming cost V 3 bases and J 3 bases, with 7 bases left between them. The DNA of the CDR3 is TGTGCCAGCAGCTTCCGATCTACAGATACGCAGTATTTT. Protein sequence: CASSFRSTDTQYF.

The V and J genes are TRBV7-9 and TRBJ1-4, with D maybe TRBD1 (5 bases). V was clipped by 5 bases and J by 0 bases, with 10 bases between them. CDR1 and CDR2 (germline): SEHNR, FQNEAQ (reference sequence). This CDR3 region has 15 residues. CDR3 residues: CASSVGDSTNEKLFF. CDR3 bases: TGTGCCAGCAGCGTCGGGGACTCAACTAATGAAAAACTGTTTTTT.

The gene calls are TRBV7-8 and TRBJ2-7, with a weak D call TRBD1 (6 bases). The CDR3 sequence is 15 residues long. Between the trimmed V and J ends, which lost 5 bases and 0 bases, there was a span of 14 bases. Germline CDR1 and CDR2: SGHVS and FQNEAQ. CDR3 amino acids: CASSARGDSSYEQYF. CDR3 DNA sequence: TGTGCCAGCAGCGCCAGGGGCGACAGCTCCTACGAGCAGTACTTC.

V gene TRBV5-1 combines with J gene TRBJ1-5; D is perhaps TRBD1 (5 bases). Germline V lookup: CDR1 SGHRS, CDR2 YFSETQ. The CDR3 contains 19 residues. Trimming shortened V by 4 bases and J by 5 bases, and 28 bases separated the two germline ends. CDR3 sequence reads: CASSIRAVEHRLPDQPQHF. The CDR3 DNA sequence: TGCGCCAGCAGCATCAGGGCCGTTGAACACCGATTACCCGATCAGCCCCAGCATTTT.

V is TRBV7-2 and J is TRBJ1-5; D not resolved. The V end lost 0 bases, the J end lost 7 bases, and 7 bases lay between the germline ends. In germline, CDR1 is SGHTA, CDR2 FQGNSA. The CDR3 covers 13 residues. The CDR3 reads CASSLARGQPQHF. In DNA, the CDR3 is TGTGCCAGCAGCTTAGCCCGCGGACAGCCCCAGCATTTT.

The chain combines TRBV19 with TRBJ1-5; the D gene is possibly TRBD1 (5 bases). Trimming took 6 bases from V and 4 from J, leaving 7 bases between them. Per germline, CDR1 LNHDA and CDR2 SQIVND (reference sequence). There are 12 residues in the CDR3. CDR3 DNA sequence: TGTGCCAGTAGGGGGGGAAATCAGCCCCAGCATTTT. Translation: CASRGGNQPQHF.

This sequence joins TRBV7-3 and TRBJ2-7; TRBD1 matches at 8 bases. Trimming cost V 8 bases and J 0 bases; bases outside gene matches: 9. The CDR3 has 15 amino acids. CDR1 SGHTA and CDR2 FQGTGA come from the germline V gene. The CDR3 nucleotides read TGTGCCAGCCCATGGACGGGGACAGGCTCCTACGAGCAGTACTTC. This codes for CASPWTGTGSYEQYF.

This sequence joins TRBV5-1 and TRBJ2-3; 8 positions agree with TRBD2. CDR1 and CDR2 from the germline V gene are SGHRS and YFSETQ. The CDR3 sequence is 15 residues long. Germline trimming cut 2 bases from V and 1 base from J; bases unmatched to any gene: 3. CDR3 sequence reads: CASSLGLAGTDTQYF. DNA of the CDR3: TGCGCCAGCAGCTTAGGACTAGCAGGCACAGATACGCAGTATTTT.

This clone came up once. This rearrangement joins TRBV27 to TRBJ2-1; 8 nucleotides align to TRBD2. The CDR3 loop spans 15 amino acids. CDR1 and CDR2 from the germline V gene are MNHEY and SMNVEV (reference sequence). V lost 3 bases, J lost 4 bases, and 5 bases stayed unmatched. The DNA of the CDR3 is TGTGCCAGCAGTTTTGGCGGGGGGAATTACAATGAGCAGTTCTTC. This sequence encodes CASSFGGGNYNEQFF.

The chain combines TRBV19 with TRBJ2-3; TRBD2 is a possible D gene (5 bases). This CDR3 spans 13 amino acids. Germline loops: CDR1 LNHDA, CDR2 SQIVND (reference sequence). The ends were cut back, 6 bases at V and 5 bases at J, with 12 bases in the middle. CDR3 loop: CASSNTRLDTQYF. DNA for the CDR3: TGTGCCAGTAGCAACACTAGGTTAGATACGCAGTATTTT.

The J gene is TRBJ2-7, the V gene TRBV19; tentatively, D is TRBD1 (5 bases). The CDR3 contains 12 residues. The V end lost 3 bases, the J end lost 3 bases, and 6 bases lay between the germline ends. Germline values: CDR1 LNHDA, CDR2 SQIVND (reference sequence). The CDR3 region has the DNA TGTGCCAGTAGTATGGGGCGCTACGAGCAGTACTTC. This codes for CASSMGRYEQYF.

The CDR3 loop reads CASSQGSGNTIYF. The CDR3 bases are TGTGCCAGCAGCCAGGGTTCTGGAAACACCATATATTTT. The V call is TRBV4-2, the J call TRBJ1-3; D is unresolved. The CDR3 totals 13 residues. Trimming removed 3 bases from V and 1 base from J, with 4 bases in between. Germline CDR1 and CDR2: LGHNA and YNFKEQ.

The chain links TRBV7-3 to TRBJ2-1; 10 bases fit TRBD1. V shed 5 bases and J 8 bases; nucleotides not matched to a gene: 3. CDR1 SGHTA and CDR2 FQGTGA come from the germline V gene. This CDR3 has 13 amino acids. The CDR3 loop reads CASSPGTGDEQFF. The CDR3 DNA reads TGTGCCAGCAGCCCTGGGACAGGGGATGAGCAGTTCTTC.

The chain is built from TRBV7-6 and TRBJ1-2; TRBD1 might be the D (5 bases). This CDR3 region has 15 residues. Germline V gives CDR1 SGHVS, CDR2 FNYEAQ. With 2 bases removed from V and 5 bases from J, the gap between germline ends came to 15 bases. The CDR3 region has the DNA TGTGCCAGCAGCTTAAACCCACTTCCAGGGTATGGCTACACCTTC. Its protein is CASSLNPLPGYGYTF.

The chain uses TRBV18 and TRBJ2-2; D is unclear. Trimming took off 6 bases at V and 2 bases at J, with 10 bases between the two ends. Per the germline V gene, CDR1 is KGHSH and CDR2 is LQKENI. This CDR3 region has 14 residues. CDR3 loop: CASSQKTNTGELFF. CDR3 nucleotide sequence: TGTGCCAGCTCCCAGAAGACTAACACCGGGGAGCTGTTTTTT.